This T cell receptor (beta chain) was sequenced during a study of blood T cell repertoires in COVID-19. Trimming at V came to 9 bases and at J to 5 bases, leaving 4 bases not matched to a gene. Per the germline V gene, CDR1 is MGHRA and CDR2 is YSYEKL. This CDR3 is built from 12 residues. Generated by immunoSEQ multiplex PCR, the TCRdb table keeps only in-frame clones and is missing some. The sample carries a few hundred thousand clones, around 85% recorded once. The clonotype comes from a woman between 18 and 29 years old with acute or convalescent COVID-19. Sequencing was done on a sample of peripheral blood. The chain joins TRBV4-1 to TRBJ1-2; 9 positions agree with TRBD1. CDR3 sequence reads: CASSDRGYGYTF. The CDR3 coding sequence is TGCGCCAGTAGTGACAGGGGGTATGGCTACACCTTC.